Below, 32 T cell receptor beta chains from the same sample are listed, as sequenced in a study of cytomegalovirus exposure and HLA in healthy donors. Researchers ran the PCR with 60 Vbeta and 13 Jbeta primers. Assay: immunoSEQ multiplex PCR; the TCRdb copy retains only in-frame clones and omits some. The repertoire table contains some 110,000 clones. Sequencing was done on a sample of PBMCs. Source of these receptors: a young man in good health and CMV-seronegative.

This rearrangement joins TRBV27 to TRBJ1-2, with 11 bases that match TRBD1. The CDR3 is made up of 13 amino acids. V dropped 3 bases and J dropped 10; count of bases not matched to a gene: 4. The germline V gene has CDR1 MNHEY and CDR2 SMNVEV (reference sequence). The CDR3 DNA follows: TGTGCCAGCAGTTTCAGGGACAGGGGGACCTACACCTTC. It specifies CASSFRDRGTYTF.

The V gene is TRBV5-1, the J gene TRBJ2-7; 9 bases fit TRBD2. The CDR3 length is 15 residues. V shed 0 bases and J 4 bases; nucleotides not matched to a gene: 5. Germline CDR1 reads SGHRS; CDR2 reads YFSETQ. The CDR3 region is CASSLASSGMYEQYF. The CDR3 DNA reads TGCGCCAGCAGCTTGGCTTCTAGCGGGATGTACGAGCAGTACTTC.

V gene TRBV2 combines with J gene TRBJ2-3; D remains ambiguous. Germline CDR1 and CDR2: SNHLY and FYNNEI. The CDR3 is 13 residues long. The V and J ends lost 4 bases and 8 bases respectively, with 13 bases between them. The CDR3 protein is CASSGPPGRTQYF. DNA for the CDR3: TGTGCCAGCAGTGGGCCCCCAGGCCGTACGCAGTATTTT.

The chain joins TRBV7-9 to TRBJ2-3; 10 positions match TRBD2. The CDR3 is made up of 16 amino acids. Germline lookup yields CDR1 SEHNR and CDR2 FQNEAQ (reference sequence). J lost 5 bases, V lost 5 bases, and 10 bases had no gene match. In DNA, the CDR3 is TGTGCCAGCAGCGAAGTCAGCGGGAGGGCCAAAGATACGCAGTATTTT. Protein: CASSEVSGRAKDTQYF.

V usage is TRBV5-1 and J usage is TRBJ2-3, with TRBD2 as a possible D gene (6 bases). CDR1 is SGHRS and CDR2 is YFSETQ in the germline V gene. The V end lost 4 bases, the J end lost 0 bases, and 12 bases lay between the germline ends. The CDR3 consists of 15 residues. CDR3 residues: CASSLGTLSTDTQYF. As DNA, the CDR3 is TGCGCCAGCAGCCTAGGGACTCTTAGCACAGATACGCAGTATTTT.

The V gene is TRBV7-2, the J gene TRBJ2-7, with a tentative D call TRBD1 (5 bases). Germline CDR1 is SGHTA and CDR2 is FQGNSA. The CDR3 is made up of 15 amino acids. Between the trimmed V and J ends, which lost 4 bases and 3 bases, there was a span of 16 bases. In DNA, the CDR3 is TGTGCCAGCAGCTCTATTACAGGCCCTTTCTACGAGCAGTACTTC. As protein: CASSSITGPFYEQYF.

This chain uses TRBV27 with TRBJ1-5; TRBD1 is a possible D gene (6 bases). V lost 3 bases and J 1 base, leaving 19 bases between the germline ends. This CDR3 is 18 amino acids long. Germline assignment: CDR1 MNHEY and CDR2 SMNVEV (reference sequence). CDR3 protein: CASSLLVPTGISNQPQHF. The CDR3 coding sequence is TGTGCCAGCAGTTTGTTGGTCCCGACAGGTATCAGCAATCAGCCCCAGCATTTT.

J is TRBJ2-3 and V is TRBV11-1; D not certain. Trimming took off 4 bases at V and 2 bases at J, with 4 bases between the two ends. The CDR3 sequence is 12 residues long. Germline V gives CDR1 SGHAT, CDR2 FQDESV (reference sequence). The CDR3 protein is CASSSLTDTQYF. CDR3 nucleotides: TGTGCCAGCAGCTCTCTCACAGATACGCAGTATTTT.

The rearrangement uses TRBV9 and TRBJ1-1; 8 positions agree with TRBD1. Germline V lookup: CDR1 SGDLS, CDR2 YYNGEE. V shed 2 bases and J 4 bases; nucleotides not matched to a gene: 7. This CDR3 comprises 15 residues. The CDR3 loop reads CASSVAGGDATEAFF. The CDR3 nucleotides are TGTGCCAGCAGCGTTGCAGGGGGCGATGCCACTGAAGCTTTCTTT.

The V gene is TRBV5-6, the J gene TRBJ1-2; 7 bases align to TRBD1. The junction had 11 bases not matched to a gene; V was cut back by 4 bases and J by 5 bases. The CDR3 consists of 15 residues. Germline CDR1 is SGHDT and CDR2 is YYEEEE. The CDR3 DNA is TGTGCCAGCAGCGATCGACAGGGAGTCGGATATGGCTACACCTTC. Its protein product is CASSDRQGVGYGYTF.

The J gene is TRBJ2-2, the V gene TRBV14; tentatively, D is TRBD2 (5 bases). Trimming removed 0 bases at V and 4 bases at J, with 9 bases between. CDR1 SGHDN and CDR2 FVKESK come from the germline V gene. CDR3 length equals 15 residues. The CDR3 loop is CASSQDLEATGELFF. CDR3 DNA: TGTGCCAGCAGCCAAGATCTGGAGGCCACCGGGGAGCTGTTTTTT.

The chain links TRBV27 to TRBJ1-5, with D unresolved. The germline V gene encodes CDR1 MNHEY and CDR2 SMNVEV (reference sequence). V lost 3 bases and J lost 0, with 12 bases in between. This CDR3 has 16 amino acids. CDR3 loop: CASSLWQLYSNQPQHF. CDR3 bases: TGTGCCAGCAGTTTGTGGCAGTTGTATAGCAATCAGCCCCAGCATTTT.

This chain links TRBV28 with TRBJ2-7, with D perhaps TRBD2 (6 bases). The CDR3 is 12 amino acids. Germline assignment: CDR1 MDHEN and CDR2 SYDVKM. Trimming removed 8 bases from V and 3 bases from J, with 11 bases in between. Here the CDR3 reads CASEQAGYEQYF. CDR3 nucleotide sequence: TGTGCCAGCGAACAAGCGGGCTACGAGCAGTACTTC.

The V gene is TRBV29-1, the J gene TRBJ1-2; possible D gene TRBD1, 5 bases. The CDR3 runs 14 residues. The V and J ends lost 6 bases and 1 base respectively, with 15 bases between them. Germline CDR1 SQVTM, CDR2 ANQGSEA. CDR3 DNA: TGCAGCGTCTCTCCTGCCCAGGGTAACTATGGCTACACCTTC. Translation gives CSVSPAQGNYGYTF.

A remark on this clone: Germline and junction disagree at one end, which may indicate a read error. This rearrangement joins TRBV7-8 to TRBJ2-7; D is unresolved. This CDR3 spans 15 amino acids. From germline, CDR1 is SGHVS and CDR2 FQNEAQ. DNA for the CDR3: TGTGCCAGCAGCTTAGGGAGAATACGCTCCCACGAGCAGTACTTC. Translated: CASSLGRIRSHEQYF.

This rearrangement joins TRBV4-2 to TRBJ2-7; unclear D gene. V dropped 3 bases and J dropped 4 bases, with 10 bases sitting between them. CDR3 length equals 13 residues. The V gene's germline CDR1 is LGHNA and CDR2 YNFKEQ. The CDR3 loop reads CASSQMQSYEQYF. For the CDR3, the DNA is TGTGCCAGCAGCCAGATGCAGTCTTACGAGCAGTACTTC.

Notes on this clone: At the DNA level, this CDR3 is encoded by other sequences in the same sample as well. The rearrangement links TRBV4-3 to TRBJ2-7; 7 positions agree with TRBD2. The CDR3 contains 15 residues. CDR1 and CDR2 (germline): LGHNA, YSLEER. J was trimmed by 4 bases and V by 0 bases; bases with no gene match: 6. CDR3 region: CASSQETSLLYEQYF. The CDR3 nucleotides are TGCGCCAGCAGCCAAGAGACTAGCCTTCTTTACGAGCAGTACTTC.

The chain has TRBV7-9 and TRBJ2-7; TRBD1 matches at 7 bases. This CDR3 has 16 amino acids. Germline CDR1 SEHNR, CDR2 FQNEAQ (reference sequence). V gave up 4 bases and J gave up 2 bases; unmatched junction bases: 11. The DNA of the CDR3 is TGTGCCAGCAGCTCAACACAGGACAGGACCACCTACGAGCAGTACTTC. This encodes CASSSTQDRTTYEQYF.

CDR3 DNA: TGTGCCAGCAGTGGACAGGGGACCCCTGAAGCTTTCTTT. Protein sequence: CASSGQGTPEAFF. The chain is built from TRBV28 and TRBJ1-1; 9 bases map to TRBD1. The ends lost 5 bases at V and 6 bases at J; junction bases unmatched: 4. In germline, CDR1 is MDHEN, CDR2 SYDVKM. This CDR3 has 13 residues.

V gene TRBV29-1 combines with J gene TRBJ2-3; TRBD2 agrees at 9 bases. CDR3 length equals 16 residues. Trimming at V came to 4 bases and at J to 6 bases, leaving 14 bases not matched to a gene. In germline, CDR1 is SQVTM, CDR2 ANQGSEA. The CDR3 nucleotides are TGCAGCGTTGGAGGAAGAACAGCGGGAGGAGGGGATACGCAGTATTTT. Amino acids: CSVGGRTAGGGDTQYF.

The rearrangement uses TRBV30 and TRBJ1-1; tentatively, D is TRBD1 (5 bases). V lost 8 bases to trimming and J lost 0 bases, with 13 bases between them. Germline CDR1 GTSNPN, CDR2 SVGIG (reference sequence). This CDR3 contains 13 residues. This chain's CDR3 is CARREGMNTEAFF. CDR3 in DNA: TGTGCCCGCAGGGAGGGGATGAACACTGAAGCTTTCTTT. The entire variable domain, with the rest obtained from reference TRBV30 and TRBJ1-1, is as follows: SQTIHQWPATLVQPVGSPLSLECTVEGTSNPNLYWYRQAAGRGLQLLFYSVGIGQISSEVPQNLSASRPQDRQFILSSKKLLLSDSGFYLCARREGMNTEAFFGQGTRLTVV.

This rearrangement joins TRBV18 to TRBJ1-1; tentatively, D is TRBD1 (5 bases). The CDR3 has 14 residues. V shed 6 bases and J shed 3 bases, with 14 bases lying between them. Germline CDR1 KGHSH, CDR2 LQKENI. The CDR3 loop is CASSPSGVDTEAFF. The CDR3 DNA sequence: TGTGCCAGCTCCCCCTCGGGGGTTGACACTGAAGCTTTCTTT.

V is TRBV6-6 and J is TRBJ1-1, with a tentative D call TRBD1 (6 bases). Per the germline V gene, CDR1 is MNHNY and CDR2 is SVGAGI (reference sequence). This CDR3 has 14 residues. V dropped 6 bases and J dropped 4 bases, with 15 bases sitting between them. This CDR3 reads CASSPQGSATEAFF. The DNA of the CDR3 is TGTGCCAGCAGCCCCCAGGGGAGTGCCACTGAAGCTTTCTTT.

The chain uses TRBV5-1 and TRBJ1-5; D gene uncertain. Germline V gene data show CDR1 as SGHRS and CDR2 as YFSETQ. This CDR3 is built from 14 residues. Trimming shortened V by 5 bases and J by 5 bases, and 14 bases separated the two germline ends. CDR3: CASSGGGSDQPQHF. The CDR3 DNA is TGCGCCAGCAGTGGAGGAGGTTCGGATCAGCCCCAGCATTTT.

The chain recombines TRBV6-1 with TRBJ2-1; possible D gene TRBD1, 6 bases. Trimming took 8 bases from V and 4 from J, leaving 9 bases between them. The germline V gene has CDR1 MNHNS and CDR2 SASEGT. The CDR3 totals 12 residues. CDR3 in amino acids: CASQGNYNEQFF. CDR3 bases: TGTGCCAGCCAGGGGAATTACAATGAGCAGTTCTTC.

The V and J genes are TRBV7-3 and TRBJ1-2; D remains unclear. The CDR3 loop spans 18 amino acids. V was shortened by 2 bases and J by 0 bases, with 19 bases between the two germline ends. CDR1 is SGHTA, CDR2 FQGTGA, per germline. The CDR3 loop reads CASSLGFVKNSPNYGYTF. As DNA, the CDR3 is TGTGCCAGCAGCTTAGGGTTCGTCAAGAACAGTCCTAACTATGGCTACACCTTC.

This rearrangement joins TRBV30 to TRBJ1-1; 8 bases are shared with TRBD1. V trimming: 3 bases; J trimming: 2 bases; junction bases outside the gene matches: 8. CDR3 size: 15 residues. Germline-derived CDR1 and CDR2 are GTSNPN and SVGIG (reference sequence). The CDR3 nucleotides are TGTGCCTGGAGCGCCGACAGGGGTCGTAACACTGAAGCTTTCTTT. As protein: CAWSADRGRNTEAFF.

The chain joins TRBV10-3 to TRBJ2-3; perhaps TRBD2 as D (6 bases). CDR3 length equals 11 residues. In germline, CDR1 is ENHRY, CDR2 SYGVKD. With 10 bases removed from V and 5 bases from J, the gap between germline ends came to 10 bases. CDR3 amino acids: CATAAGDTQYF. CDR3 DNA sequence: TGTGCCACGGCAGCGGGAGATACGCAGTATTTT.

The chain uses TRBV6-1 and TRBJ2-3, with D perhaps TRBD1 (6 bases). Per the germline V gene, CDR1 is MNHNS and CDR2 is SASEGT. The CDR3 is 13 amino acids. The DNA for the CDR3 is TGTGTTGGCAGGGGTTCCCCACAGGGATCGCAGTATTTT. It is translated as CVGRGSPQGSQYF.

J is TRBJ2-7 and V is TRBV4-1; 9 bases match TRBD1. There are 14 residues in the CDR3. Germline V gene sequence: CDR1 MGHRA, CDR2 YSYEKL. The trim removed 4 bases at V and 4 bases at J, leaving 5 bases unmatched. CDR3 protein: CASSPGQGKYEQYF. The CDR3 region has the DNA TGCGCCAGCAGCCCAGGACAGGGGAAATACGAGCAGTACTTC.

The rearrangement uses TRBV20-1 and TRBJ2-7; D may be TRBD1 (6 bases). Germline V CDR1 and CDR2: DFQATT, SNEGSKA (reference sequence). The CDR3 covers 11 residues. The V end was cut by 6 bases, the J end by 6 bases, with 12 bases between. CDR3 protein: CSARTVAEQYF. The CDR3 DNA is TGCAGTGCCAGGACAGTGGCCGAGCAGTACTTC.

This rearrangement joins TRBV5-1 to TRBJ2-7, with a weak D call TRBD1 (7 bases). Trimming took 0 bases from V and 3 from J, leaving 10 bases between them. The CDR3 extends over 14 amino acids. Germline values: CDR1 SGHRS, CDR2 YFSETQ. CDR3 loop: CASSLGQGGYEQYF. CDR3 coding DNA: TGCGCCAGCAGCTTGGGACAGGGAGGCTACGAGCAGTACTTC.